This is a list of T cell receptor beta chains from one sample in a study of T cells in Graves' hyperthyroidism and ophthalmopathy. TCRdb passed the multiplex PCR reads through MiXCR, listing each CDR3 protein once. The data contain some 570,000 distinct CDR3 sequences, 17% of them seen just once; the ten biggest clones take up 15% to 20%. Specimen: blood. The receptor set was obtained from a woman aged 18-29 years with Graves' ophthalmopathy. CDR3s include the opening cysteine and the closing phenylalanine or tryptophan. The order of the fields is CDR3 protein, CDR3 DNA, J gene, D gene, clone size, V gene. A D gene is named only where the DNA matches it firmly. Clone size appears in some rows only: once, few, many, or a class for an expanded clone.

CDR3 protein: CASSRLLAGGGTGELFF; CDR3 DNA: TGTGCCAGCAGCCGCCTCCTAGCGGGGGGTGGCACCGGGGAGCTGTTTTTT; J gene: TRBJ2-2; D gene: TRBD2; clone size: many; V gene: TRBV3-1
CDR3 protein: CASSPGGSPGNTIYF; CDR3 DNA: TGTGCCAGCAGCCCGGGGGGCAGCCCTGGAAACACCATATATTTT; J gene: TRBJ1-3; D gene: -; clone size: few; V gene: TRBV7-9
CDR3 protein: CASATGDEQYF; CDR3 DNA: TGCGCCAGCGCGACAGGGGACGAGCAGTACTTC; J gene: TRBJ2-7; D gene: TRBD1; clone size: many; V gene: TRBV5-1
CDR3 protein: CASSQSLEQYF; CDR3 DNA: TGTGCCAGCAGCCAGAGTCTCGAGCAGTACTTC; J gene: TRBJ2-7; D gene: -; clone size: many; V gene: TRBV3-1
CDR3 protein: CSARAGGTEELFF; CDR3 DNA: TGCAGTGCTAGGGCGGGGGGGACCGAGGAGCTGTTTTTT; J gene: TRBJ2-2; D gene: TRBD2; clone size: few; V gene: TRBV20-1
CDR3 protein: CASGAGGPDTQYF; CDR3 DNA: TGTGCCAGCGGAGCGGGGGGGCCGGATACGCAGTATTTT; J gene: TRBJ2-3; D gene: TRBD2; clone size: few; V gene: TRBV12-3/TRBV12-4
CDR3 protein: CASSSTGGADYGYTF; CDR3 DNA: TGTGCCAGCAGCTCGACAGGGGGCGCTGACTATGGCTACACCTTC; J gene: TRBJ1-2; D gene: TRBD1; clone size: many; V gene: TRBV12-3/TRBV12-4
CDR3 protein: CASSIWAGGTGELFF; CDR3 DNA: TGTGCCAGTAGTATCTGGGCGGGAGGTACCGGGGAGCTGTTTTTT; J gene: TRBJ2-2; D gene: TRBD2; clone size: -; V gene: TRBV19
CDR3 protein: CASSLGGLTYEQYF; CDR3 DNA: TGTGCCAGCAGTTTAGGCGGGCTAACCTACGAGCAGTACTTC; J gene: TRBJ2-7; D gene: -; clone size: few; V gene: TRBV28
CDR3 protein: CASSLIAYPTDTQYF; CDR3 DNA: TGTGCCAGCAGCTTAATAGCTTACCCAACAGATACGCAGTATTTT; J gene: TRBJ2-3; D gene: -; clone size: many; V gene: TRBV7-8
CDR3 protein: CASSRSSGGQETQYF; CDR3 DNA: TGTGCCAGCAGCCGTTCTAGCGGGGGCCAAGAGACCCAGTACTTC; J gene: TRBJ2-5; D gene: TRBD2; clone size: many; V gene: TRBV7-4
CDR3 protein: CASSESGYNSPLHF; CDR3 DNA: TGTGCCAGCAGTGAATCCGGGTATAATTCACCCCTCCACTTT; J gene: TRBJ1-6; D gene: -; clone size: -; V gene: TRBV6-1
CDR3 protein: CASRPNHSPLHF; CDR3 DNA: TGTGCCAGCAGACCCAACCATTCACCCCTCCACTTT; J gene: TRBJ1-6; D gene: -; clone size: -; V gene: TRBV28
CDR3 protein: CASSGQGRLDTQYF; CDR3 DNA: TGTGCCAGCAGTGGACAGGGCCGCCTGGATACGCAGTATTTT; J gene: TRBJ2-3; D gene: TRBD1; clone size: many; V gene: TRBV2
CDR3 protein: CATSDSGTEAYEQYF; CDR3 DNA: TGTGCCACCAGTGATTCCGGGACGGAAGCCTACGAGCAGTACTTC; J gene: TRBJ2-7; D gene: -; clone size: -; V gene: TRBV24-1
CDR3 protein: CASRGQGGETQYF; CDR3 DNA: TGTGCCAGCAGGGGACAGGGTGGTGAGACCCAGTACTTC; J gene: TRBJ2-5; D gene: TRBD1; clone size: few; V gene: TRBV2
CDR3 protein: CASSLAAVLNEQFF; CDR3 DNA: TGCGCCAGCAGCTTGGCCGCAGTCCTCAATGAGCAGTTCTTC; J gene: TRBJ2-1; D gene: -; clone size: many; V gene: TRBV5-1
CDR3 protein: CSGPYEEKLFF; CDR3 DNA: TGCAGTGGCCCCTACGAGGAAAAACTGTTTTTT; J gene: TRBJ1-4; D gene: -; clone size: few; V gene: TRBV20-1
CDR3 protein: CASTVRGETQYF; CDR3 DNA: TGCGCCAGCACAGTGAGGGGGGAGACCCAGTACTTC; J gene: TRBJ2-5; D gene: -; clone size: few; V gene: TRBV5-1
CDR3 protein: CASSSGQNYNSPLHF; CDR3 DNA: TGTGCCAGCAGTTCCGGACAGAACTATAATTCACCCCTCCACTTT; J gene: TRBJ1-6; D gene: -; clone size: many; V gene: TRBV28
CDR3 protein: CASRGSDSYEQYF; CDR3 DNA: TGCGCCAGCAGGGGCTCAGATTCCTACGAGCAGTACTTC; J gene: TRBJ2-7; D gene: -; clone size: -; V gene: TRBV4-1
CDR3 protein: CASSPPEWTLNTEAFF; CDR3 DNA: TGTGCCAGCTCACCTCCCGAATGGACCTTGAACACTGAAGCTTTCTTT; J gene: TRBJ1-1; D gene: -; clone size: many; V gene: TRBV18
CDR3 protein: CASSRRQASTATNEKLFF; CDR3 DNA: TGTGCCAGCAGCCGCCGACAGGCGTCTACCGCAACTAATGAAAAACTGTTTTTT; J gene: TRBJ1-4; D gene: -; clone size: many; V gene: TRBV7-2
CDR3 protein: CASSFIGSTKFNYGYTF; CDR3 DNA: TGTGCCAGCAGTTTTATTGGGAGCACCAAATTTAACTATGGCTACACCTTC; J gene: TRBJ1-2; D gene: -; clone size: many; V gene: TRBV12-3/TRBV12-4
CDR3 protein: CASSNGAGGYGYTF; CDR3 DNA: TGTGCCAGCAGCAATGGGGCAGGGGGCTATGGCTACACCTTC; J gene: TRBJ1-2; D gene: TRBD1; clone size: -; V gene: TRBV27
CDR3 protein: CASSYTDTLEAFF; CDR3 DNA: TGTGCCAGCAGTTACACGGACACCCTTGAAGCTTTCTTT; J gene: TRBJ1-1; D gene: -; clone size: -; V gene: TRBV6-2/TRBV6-3